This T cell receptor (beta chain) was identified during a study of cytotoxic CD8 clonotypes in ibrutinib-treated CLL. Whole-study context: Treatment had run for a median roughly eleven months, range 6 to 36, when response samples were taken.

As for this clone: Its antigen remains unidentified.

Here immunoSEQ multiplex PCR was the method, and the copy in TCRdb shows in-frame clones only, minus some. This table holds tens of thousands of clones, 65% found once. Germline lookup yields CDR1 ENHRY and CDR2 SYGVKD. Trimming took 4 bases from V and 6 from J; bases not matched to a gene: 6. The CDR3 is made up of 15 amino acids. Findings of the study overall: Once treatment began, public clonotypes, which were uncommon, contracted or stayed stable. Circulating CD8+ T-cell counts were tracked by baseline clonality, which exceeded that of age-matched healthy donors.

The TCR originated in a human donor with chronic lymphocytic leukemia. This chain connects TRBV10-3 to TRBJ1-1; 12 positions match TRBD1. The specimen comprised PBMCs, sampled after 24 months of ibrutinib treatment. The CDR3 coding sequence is TGTGCCATCAGTGGGCCGGGACAGGGGGCATCTGAAGCTTTCTTT. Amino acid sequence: CAISGPGQGASEAFF.